What follows is one T cell receptor (beta chain) and its context. Its specificity is not known. These data are taken from a study of shared clonotypes between healthy human individuals. About the research overall: There were three CD4 naive, three CD4 memory, two CD8 naive and one CD8 memory plates per donor. Regarding the study as a whole: Limitation of the genetic and exposure-history diversity represented came from the few donors.

The CDR3 consists of 15 residues. The germline gives CDR1 SGHNT, CDR2 YYREEE (reference sequence). The V and J ends lost 4 bases and 2 bases, in that order; junction bases with no gene match: 2. In the sorted-subset replicate PCRs, 150 to 250 ng DNA, 25,000 to 30,000 T cell genomes, was used. Original methodology: There were no quality scores in the junction-only immunoSEQ sequences, so filtering differed. The assay was immunoSEQ multiplex PCR, and TCRdb's table has in-frame clones only and misses some. From that table come the V and J calls and clone size; the DNA was used to work out D and trimming. The table includes about 1.5 million clones, under 99% detected once.

The TCR comes from a man younger than 45 in good health. The chain recombines TRBV5-4 with TRBJ2-5; TRBD2 matches at 13 bases. The sequencing sample was made of naive CD4+ T cells sorted from blood. Subset specified: CD45RA+ positively selected. CDR3 bases: TGTGCCAGCAGCGCGGGACTAGCGGGACAAGAGACCCAGTACTTC. It translates to CASSAGLAGQETQYF. Supplemented by reference TRBV5-4 and TRBJ2-5, the full variable domain reads ETGVTQSPTHLIKTRGQQVTLRCSSQSGHNTVSWYQQALGQGPQFIFQYYREEENGRGNFPPRFSGLQFPNYSSELNVNALELDDSALYLCASSAGLAGQETQYFGPGTRLLVL.